Described below is a single TCR beta chain sequence and its context. Its antigen target is currently unknown. Per-base qualities were not stored, and no clone one base away is much larger. For CDR1 and CDR2, the germline V gene lists SGHTS and YDEGEE. From cysteine to phenylalanine, the CDR3 is 15 amino acids long. CDR3 DNA only is kept here, 45 bases in frame from base 1. At the junction V is shortened by 0 bases and J by 1 base, with 10 bases in between. This sample is drawn from a study of T cell responses to AZD1222 COVID-19 vaccine (dated by TCRdb to 2020 to 2022). For the wider study: AZD1222 recipients whose second dose came at about 4 weeks and those whose second dose came at about 12 weeks were combined into one group, since spike-specific TCR depth and breadth did not differ between the two schedules. A total of about 240 trial participants underwent TCR sequencing, of whom about 210 received two doses of AZD1222 and some 25 received two doses of the MenACWY control vaccine. Trial participants were enrolled by age into subgroups of 18-55, 56-69 and 70-plus years, and around 150, 28 and 57 TCR-sequenced participants, respectively, were included in these subgroups. General study outcomes and caveats: The whole spike protein was spanned by vaccine-associated CD4 TCRs, and dominant responses were seen in regions 160-218 and 743-854. Epitopes outside the regions mutated in the B.1.351 and B.1.1.7 variants were reportedly recognized by nearly half of the unique spike-specific TCRs. In the small 56-69-year group, the increase in depth fell short of significance, most likely because of low power. After two AZD1222 doses, both the breadth and the depth of spike-specific TCRs were significantly higher than at day 0 and than in MenACWY recipients. Most participants were white British and females outnumbered males, and the authors suggested that clonal diversity may have been underestimated. Only 5 to 7 AZD1222 recipients were SARS-CoV-2 seropositive at baseline, limiting conclusions about previously exposed vaccinees. Because no day 14 peak-response samples were available, the repertoires could be characterized only after the peak T cell response.

The CDR3 regions of human TCRbeta chains were analyzed by immunosequencing. The authors' analysis ran thus. TCRs in the repertoires were matched against a reference library of SARS-CoV-2-specific TCRs that had been generated with the MIRA antigen-specificity platform. Breadth was defined as the fraction of unique TCRs that were SARS-CoV-2-associated. Depth was defined as the fraction of total T cells that were SARS-CoV-2-associated. Using the MIRA data, each spike-specific TCR was assigned both to the spike region to which the TCR was reactive and to a CD4 or CD8 class. Log10-transformed breadth and depth values were compared by one-way ANOVA with Sidak's multiple comparisons tests. What TCRdb holds here is the immuneACCESS table cut down to in-frame rearrangements. Part of the clones is not present; checked against another copy, under half of the missing clones reflect an unresolved V gene, and the others are unexplained. V and J calls plus clone size are reproduced from that table; the DNA served to infer D and trimming. This sample has 150,000 to 200,000 clones in its table, and just over 90% of those were observed once. The ten biggest clones cover approximately 2.8% of the sample.

According to the study, the label for this sample's time point signals: baseline before first vaccination. Vaccinee samples came from UK trials COV001 and COV002, including a single-blind randomized controlled phase 2/3 trial of AZD1222 (ChAdOx1 nCoV-19) in healthy adults. Trial participant PBMC samples were collected at day 0 and day 28 after the second dose for TCRbeta chain sequencing. The material was peripheral blood, obtained on day 0 of AZD1222 vaccination. This chain joins TRBV5-8 to TRBJ1-1; no confident D gene assignment can be made. This receptor was identified in an adult in good health. The nucleotides are TGTGCCAGCAGCTTGGTCCAGGACTGGAACACTGAAGCTTTCTTT. This yields the protein CASSLVQDWNTEAFF.